These 6 T cell receptor beta chains originate from one sample sequenced in a study of cytomegalovirus exposure and HLA in healthy donors. Primers for the PCR totalled 60 Vbeta and 13 Jbeta. Clones were read by immunoSEQ multiplex PCR, and TCRdb kept only the in-frame ones, dropping some. The sample has some 100,000 clones; about four fifths are singletons. The sequenced sample was PBMCs. Every receptor here comes from a male donor in good health and CMV-seropositive.

V usage is TRBV5-6 and J usage is TRBJ2-5; D gene unclear. Germline V gives CDR1 SGHDT, CDR2 YYEEEE. The V end was cut by 7 bases, the J end by 1 base, with 11 bases between. This CDR3 has 13 residues. The CDR3 DNA is TGTGCCAGCTCCAGGATTCTCCAAGAGACCCAGTACTTC. Amino acid sequence: CASSRILQETQYF.

The rearrangement uses TRBV29-1 and TRBJ1-5; D is undetermined. Deletions cut 4 bases from V and 4 bases from J, with 5 bases between. This CDR3 region has 11 residues. Germline lookup yields CDR1 SQVTM and CDR2 ANQGSEA. In DNA, the CDR3 is TGCAGCGTTGGAGGGAATCAGCCCCAGCATTTT. Translating it yields CSVGGNQPQHF.

The chain recombines TRBV5-1 with TRBJ2-7; 7 nucleotides match TRBD1. The junction had 7 bases not matched to a gene; V was cut back by 7 bases and J by 3 bases. Germline CDR1 reads SGHRS; CDR2 reads YFSETQ. The CDR3 runs 13 residues. CDR3 in amino acids: CASAGTANYEQYF. CDR3 bases: TGCGCCAGCGCCGGGACAGCAAACTACGAGCAGTACTTC.

V and J are TRBV9 and TRBJ1-2; TRBD1 might be the D (6 bases). The CDR3 is 14 residues long. V was pared by 4 bases and J by 4 bases, with 14 bases between. Germline CDR1 and CDR2: SGDLS and YYNGEE. CDR3 in amino acids: CASSRGSGFYGYTF. As DNA, the CDR3 is TGTGCCAGCAGCAGGGGGAGTGGGTTCTATGGCTACACCTTC.

The gene calls are TRBV6-1 and TRBJ2-2; maybe TRBD2 (5 bases). There are 15 residues in the CDR3. The V gene's germline CDR1 is MNHNS and CDR2 SASEGT. Trimming shortened V by 5 bases and J by 0 bases, and 10 bases separated the two germline ends. The CDR3 protein is CASSLRDTNTGELFF. As DNA, the CDR3 is TGTGCCAGCAGTCTCCGGGATACGAACACCGGGGAGCTGTTTTTT.

The table lists this clone with a count of one. J is TRBJ1-2 and V is TRBV2; 10 positions agree with TRBD1. V was clipped by 7 bases and J by 6 bases; unmatched bases: 5. Germline CDR1 reads SNHLY; CDR2 reads FYNNEI. The CDR3 sequence is 13 residues long. CDR3 coding DNA: TGTGCCAGCATTAGGGACAGGGGAAATGGCTACACCTTC. It is translated as CASIRDRGNGYTF. Based on the CDR3 plus reference TRBV2 and TRBJ1-2, the full variable domain is EPEVTQTPSHQVTQMGQEVILRCVPISNHLYFYWYRQILGQKVEFLVSFYNNEISEKSEIFDDQFSVERPDGSNFTLKIRSTKLEDSAMYFCASIRDRGNGYTFGSGTRLTVV.